This T cell receptor (beta chain) is from a study of Graves' ophthalmopathy and Graves' hyperthyroidism. As the template, RNA transcripts were used to amplify TCR beta CDR3 regions. The workflow started with a first-round RT-PCR run with HTBI primers and then moved on to a second-round multiplex PCR. Each CDR3 protein is one row after TCRdb ran MiXCR on the multiplex PCR reads. The table has about half a million distinct CDR3 sequences, around 15% seen once. V was pared by 5 bases and J by 5 bases, with 18 bases between. In germline, CDR1 is MNHEY, CDR2 SVGAGI. The length of the CDR3 is 15 residues. This clonotype was counted many times.

This receptor was identified in a woman between 25 and 40 years old with Graves' ophthalmopathy. The V gene is TRBV6-5, the J gene TRBJ1-1, with D uncertain. Sequencing was done on a sample of blood. As DNA, the CDR3 is TGTGCCAGCAGTCACCCCGTCGGGTCCAAGACTGAAGCTTTCTTT. Translated, it gives CASSHPVGSKTEAFF.